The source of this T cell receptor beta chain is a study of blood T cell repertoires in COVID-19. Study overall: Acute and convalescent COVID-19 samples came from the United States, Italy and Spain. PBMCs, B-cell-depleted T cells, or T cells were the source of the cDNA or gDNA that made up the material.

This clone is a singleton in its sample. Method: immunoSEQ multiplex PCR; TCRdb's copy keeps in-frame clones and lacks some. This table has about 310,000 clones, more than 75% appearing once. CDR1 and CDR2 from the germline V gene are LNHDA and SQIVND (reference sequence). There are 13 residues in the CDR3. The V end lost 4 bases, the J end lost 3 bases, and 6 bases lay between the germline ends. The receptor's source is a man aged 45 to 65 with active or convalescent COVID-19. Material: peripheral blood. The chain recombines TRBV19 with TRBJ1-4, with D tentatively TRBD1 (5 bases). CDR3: CASSTGSNEKLFF. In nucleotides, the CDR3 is TGTGCCAGTAGTACAGGGTCTAATGAAAAACTGTTTTTT.